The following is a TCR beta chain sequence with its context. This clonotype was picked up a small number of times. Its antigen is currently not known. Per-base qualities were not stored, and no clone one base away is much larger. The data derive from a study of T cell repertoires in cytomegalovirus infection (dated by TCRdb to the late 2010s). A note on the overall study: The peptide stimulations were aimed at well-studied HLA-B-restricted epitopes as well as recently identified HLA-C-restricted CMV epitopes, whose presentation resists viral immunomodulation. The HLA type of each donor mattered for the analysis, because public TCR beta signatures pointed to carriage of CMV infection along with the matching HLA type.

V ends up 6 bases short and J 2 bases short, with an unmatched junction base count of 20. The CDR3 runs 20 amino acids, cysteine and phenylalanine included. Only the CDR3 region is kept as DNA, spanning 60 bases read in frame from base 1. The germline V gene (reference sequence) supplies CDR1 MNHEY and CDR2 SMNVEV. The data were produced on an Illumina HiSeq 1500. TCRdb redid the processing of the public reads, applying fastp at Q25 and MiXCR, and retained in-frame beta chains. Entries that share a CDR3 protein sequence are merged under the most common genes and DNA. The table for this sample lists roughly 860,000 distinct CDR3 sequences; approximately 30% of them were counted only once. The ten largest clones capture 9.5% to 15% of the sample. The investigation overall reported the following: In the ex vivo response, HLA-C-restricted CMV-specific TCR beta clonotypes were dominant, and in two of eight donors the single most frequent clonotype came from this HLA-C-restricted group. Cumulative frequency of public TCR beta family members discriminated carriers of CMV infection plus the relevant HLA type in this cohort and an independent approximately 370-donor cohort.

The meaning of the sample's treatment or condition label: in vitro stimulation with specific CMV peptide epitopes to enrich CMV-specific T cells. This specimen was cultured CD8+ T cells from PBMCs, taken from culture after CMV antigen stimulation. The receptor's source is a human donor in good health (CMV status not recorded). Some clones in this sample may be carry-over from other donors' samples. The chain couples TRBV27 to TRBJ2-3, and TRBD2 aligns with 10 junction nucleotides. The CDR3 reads CASRGLALPSLNVNTDTQYF. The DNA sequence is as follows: TGTGCCAGCAGGGGACTAGCGTTACCCTCCCTTAACGTAAACACAGATACGCAGTATTTT.